This TCR beta chain originates from a study of control samples from healthy donors and cancer patients. Clones were read by immunoSEQ multiplex PCR, and TCRdb kept only the in-frame ones, dropping some. The sample lists 85,000 to 90,000 clones, around nine tenths seen once, with about 21% in the top ten. This clone was seen more than once but under ten times. Trimming cost V 0 bases and J 10 bases; bases outside gene matches: 8. CDR3 length: 16 residues. Per germline, CDR1 SGHRS and CDR2 YFSETQ. The source material was blood. This rearrangement joins TRBV5-1 to TRBJ2-1; 12 nucleotides match TRBD2. The origin of this receptor is a man under 40 in good health. This CDR3 is CASSLAGLAGRSEQFF. The CDR3 coding sequence is TGCGCCAGCAGCTTGGCCGGACTAGCGGGGCGGAGCGAGCAGTTCTTC.